This is a list of T cell receptor beta chains from one sample in a study of naive and memory T cell subsets. TCRdb reanalysed the 5' RACE reads using MiXCR and keeps one entry per CDR3 protein. The sample holds about 32,000 distinct CDR3 sequences, approximately 15% seen once. These receptor sequences come from a female donor in good health. Each CDR3 is given with its conserved first and last residue. Each record gives: clone size, CDR3 length, V gene, D gene, J gene, CDR3 DNA, CDR3 protein. A D gene is named only where the DNA matches it firmly. Some rows mark clone size as missing; the rest say once, few, many or name a class of expanded clone.

many	11	TRBV12-3/TRBV12-4	.	TRBJ2-1	TGTGCCAGCAGCCGGGACAATGAGCAGTTCTTC	CASSRDNEQFF
.	15	TRBV29-1	TRBD1	TRBJ2-7	TGCAGCGTAGACGCCGGGACAGGGGGTACCTACGAGCAGTACTTC	CSVDAGTGGTYEQYF
medium-sized	21	TRBV7-2	TRBD2	TRBJ2-3	TGTGCCAGCAGCTTATTTTCGGCTAGCGGGGGGGCCCTGGGGTCATGGGATACGCAGTATTTT	CASSLFSASGGALGSWDTQYF
.	17	TRBV10-2	TRBD2	TRBJ2-2	TGCGCCAGCAGGACCCGAGGGACTAGCCAAAACACCGGGGAGCTGTTTTTT	CASRTRGTSQNTGELFF
few	17	TRBV5-1	TRBD1	TRBJ1-2	TGCGCCAGCAGCTTGGGGACAGGGGGCCATCCTACCTATGGCTACACCTTC	CASSLGTGGHPTYGYTF
few	14	TRBV10-3	.	TRBJ2-2	TGTGCCATCAGTGCGCCAGTCTTCACCGGGGAGCTGTTTTTT	CAISAPVFTGELFF
.	15	TRBV12-5	TRBD2	TRBJ2-3	TGTGCTAGCGGGACTAGCGGGGCCGGCGCAGATACGCAGTATTTT	CASGTSGAGADTQYF
.	15	TRBV5-1	TRBD2	TRBJ2-7	TGCGCCAGCAGCTTGGGGACTAGCGGGGGGGGCGAGCAGTACTTC	CASSLGTSGGGEQYF
.	15	TRBV7-2	.	TRBJ2-6	TGTGCCAGCAGCTTAAACAAAGCTGGGGCCAACGTCCTGACTTTC	CASSLNKAGANVLTF
.	14	TRBV13	.	TRBJ1-6	TGTGCCAGCAGCTTAGGAGGGATTAATTCACCCCTCCACTTT	CASSLGGINSPLHF
many	15	TRBV20-1	.	TRBJ2-1	TGCAGTGCTAGAGACCAGAGGTTTAAGGCCTGGGAGCAGTTCTTC	CSARDQRFKAWEQFF
many	13	TRBV29-1	.	TRBJ1-2	TGCAGCGTTGATAGACCGGGAAACTATGGCTACACCTTC	CSVDRPGNYGYTF
many	13	TRBV12-3/TRBV12-4	.	TRBJ1-1	TGTGCCACCTTGGCCGGGGGGGGGACTGAAGCTTTCTTT	CATLAGGGTEAFF
many	17	TRBV6-5	.	TRBJ1-3	TGTGCCAGCAGTTACACTATTGGATCGGCGGGGGGAAACACCATATATTTT	CASSYTIGSAGGNTIYF
few	14	TRBV4-1	TRBD1	TRBJ2-3	TGCGCCAGCAGCCGACAGGGGGAGGCAGATACGCAGTATTTT	CASSRQGEADTQYF
.	16	TRBV15	.	TRBJ1-2	TGTGCCACCAGCAGAGATCGGGACTGGGTCCTCTATGGCTACACCTTC	CATSRDRDWVLYGYTF
.	14	TRBV12-3/TRBV12-4	.	TRBJ1-5	TGTGCCAGCAGTTTAGGTCATACCAATCAGCCCCAGCATTTT	CASSLGHTNQPQHF
many	18	TRBV7-2	.	TRBJ2-1	TGTGCCAGCAGCTTGACGATTGGAGAGAGACCTACTAACAATGAGCAGTTCTTC	CASSLTIGERPTNNEQFF
many	14	TRBV7-6	TRBD2	TRBJ2-3	TGTGCCAGCAGCCGTGGGACTAGCGCAGATACGCAGTATTTT	CASSRGTSADTQYF
.	15	TRBV13	.	TRBJ1-3	TGTGCCAGCAGCGCGGGATCTTGGTCTGGAAACACCATATATTTT	CASSAGSWSGNTIYF
medium-sized	14	TRBV18	.	TRBJ1-1	TGTGCCAGCTCACCCCCGACGCGCAGAAGTGAAGCTTTCTTT	CASSPPTRRSEAFF